This TCR beta chain was profiled in a study of blood T cells in healthy people across ages. Findings and limits, study-wide: The recorded TCR beta diversity per million T cells decreased in a roughly linear manner with age. Aged donors had fewer naive CD4+ cells and lower diversity than long-lived donors.

Drawing of peripheral blood yielded 8.5 to 10 milliliters from each donor. Total RNA extracted from each sample amounted to at least 5 micrograms. In regard to this clonotype: Its target is unknown.

Next came a second PCR, run for about 6 to 12 cycles, which used a sample-barcoded 5' primer along with a J-beta primer mix. MiXCR was run by TCRdb on the 5' RACE reads, yielding one entry per CDR3 protein. This table holds about 900,000 distinct CDR3 sequences, approximately 49% found once. V shed 4 bases and J shed 1 base, with 10 bases lying between them. Germline CDR1 and CDR2: MNHEY and SVGEGT. The CDR3 is made up of 14 amino acids. The TCR was taken from a man in his thirties or forties in good health. The J gene is TRBJ2-5, the V gene TRBV6-2 or TRBV6-3; D is unclear. Sequencing was carried out using blood. The CDR3 DNA is TGTGCCAGCAGTTCGGTGGGGATCCAAGAGACCCAGTACTTC. Residues: CASSSVGIQETQYF.